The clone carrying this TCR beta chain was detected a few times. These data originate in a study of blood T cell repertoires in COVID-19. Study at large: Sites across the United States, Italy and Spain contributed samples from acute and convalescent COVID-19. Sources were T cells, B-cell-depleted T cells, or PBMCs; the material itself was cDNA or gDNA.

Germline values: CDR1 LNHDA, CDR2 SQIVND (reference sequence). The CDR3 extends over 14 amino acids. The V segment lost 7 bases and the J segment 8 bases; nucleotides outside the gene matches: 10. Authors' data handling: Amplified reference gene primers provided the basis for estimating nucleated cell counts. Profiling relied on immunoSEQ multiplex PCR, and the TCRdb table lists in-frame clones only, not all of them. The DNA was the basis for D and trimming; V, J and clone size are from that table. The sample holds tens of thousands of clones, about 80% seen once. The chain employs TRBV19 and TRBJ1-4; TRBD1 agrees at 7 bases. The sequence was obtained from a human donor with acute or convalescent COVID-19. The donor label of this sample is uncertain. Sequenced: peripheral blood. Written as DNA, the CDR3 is TGTGCCAGTAAAAGGGGACAGAATCGCGAAAAACTGTTTTTT. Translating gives CASKRGQNREKLFF.